Listed below are T cell receptor beta chains from one sample, sequenced in a study of cytomegalovirus exposure and HLA in healthy donors. The method was immunoSEQ multiplex PCR; TCRdb's version includes in-frame clones alone and lacks a portion of them. The sample table includes 40,000 to 60,000 clones. The source material was PBMCs. The receptor source for this set is a female donor in good health and CMV-seronegative. Each CDR3 is given with its conserved first and last residue. Each record gives: D gene, V gene, J gene, CDR3 protein, CDR3 DNA. D genes are given only for firm matches.

-	TRBV5-6	TRBJ1-2	CASSFGGVGNGYTF	TGTGCCAGCAGCTTTGGGGGCGTGGGTAATGGCTACACCTTC
-	TRBV19	TRBJ2-1	CASSIARHNEQFF	TGTGCCAGTAGTATAGCCAGGCACAATGAGCAGTTCTTC
TRBD1	TRBV7-9	TRBJ2-7	CASSLTGVDYEQYF	TGTGCCAGCAGCTTAACAGGGGTGGACTACGAGCAGTACTTC
-	TRBV29-1	TRBJ1-2	CSGEQGGYGYTF	TGCAGCGGGGAACAAGGAGGTTATGGCTACACCTTC
-	TRBV11-3	TRBJ2-7	CASSLEAQDYEQYF	TGTGCCAGCAGCTTAGAAGCACAGGACTACGAGCAGTACTTC
-	TRBV11-2	TRBJ2-7	CASSSGTSGYEQYF	TGTGCCAGCAGCTCCGGTACCTCCGGGTACGAGCAGTACTTC
TRBD2	TRBV28	TRBJ2-1	CASSLGLAGVSDEQFF	TGTGCCAGCAGTTTGGGACTAGCGGGAGTCAGCGATGAGCAGTTCTTC
-	TRBV19	TRBJ1-1	CASSVGQNTEAFF	TGTGCCAGTAGTGTAGGACAGAACACTGAAGCTTTCTTT
-	TRBV29-1	TRBJ1-1	CSVEFQNTEAFF	TGCAGCGTTGAGTTTCAAAACACTGAAGCTTTCTTT
TRBD1	TRBV2	TRBJ1-1	CASSGQGAYTEAFF	TGTGCCAGCAGTGGTCAGGGGGCTTACACTGAAGCTTTCTTT
TRBD1	TRBV30	TRBJ1-1	CAWGYRGHSEAFF	TGTGCCTGGGGCTACAGGGGGCACTCTGAAGCTTTCTTT
TRBD2	TRBV5-1	TRBJ2-1	CASSQTSGSGDEQFF	TGCGCCAGCAGCCAGACTAGCGGGAGCGGGGATGAGCAGTTCTTC
TRBD1	TRBV9	TRBJ1-3	CASSSWTGRGIGNTIYF	TGTGCCAGCAGCTCCTGGACAGGACGAGGAATCGGAAACACCATATATTTT
TRBD2	TRBV29-1	TRBJ2-2	CSVRTRGNTGELFF	TGCAGCGTTCGGACTAGGGGGAACACCGGGGAGCTGTTTTTT
-	TRBV5-6	TRBJ1-1	CASSFGSREYTEAFF	TGTGCCAGCAGCTTTGGCTCCAGGGAATACACTGAAGCTTTCTTT
TRBD1	TRBV30	TRBJ1-2	CASHTGGALYGYTF	TGTGCCTCGCACACAGGGGGCGCGCTCTATGGCTACACCTTC
-	TRBV9	TRBJ2-7	CASSVGGTGAYEQYF	TGTGCCAGCAGCGTAGGAGGGACGGGAGCCTACGAGCAGTACTTC
TRBD1	TRBV13	TRBJ1-2	CASSLGRGYYGYTF	TGTGCCAGCAGCTTGGGCAGGGGGTACTATGGCTACACCTTC
-	TRBV30	TRBJ1-1	CACSLMNTEAFF	TGTGCCTGCTCACTGATGAACACTGAAGCTTTCTTT
TRBD2	TRBV5-1	TRBJ2-5	CASSLVASGQETQYF	TGCGCCAGCAGCTTGGTAGCTAGCGGGCAAGAGACCCAGTACTTC
-	TRBV19	TRBJ1-2	CASSSNRVYGYTF	TGTGCCAGTAGTAGCAACAGGGTTTATGGCTACACCTTC
-	TRBV2	TRBJ1-2	CASSIPQAPAGGYTF	TGTGCCAGCAGTATTCCCCAGGCACCCGCTGGGGGCTACACCTTC
-	TRBV6-5	TRBJ1-1	CASSYEGVNTEAFF	TGTGCCAGCAGTTACGAGGGGGTGAACACTGAAGCTTTCTTT
-	TRBV5-1	TRBJ1-1	CASSPTRMNTEAFF	TGCGCCAGCAGCCCGACAAGGATGAACACTGAAGCTTTCTTT
TRBD1	TRBV30	TRBJ1-1	CAWNRDRGTEAFF	TGTGCCTGGAATAGGGACAGGGGCACTGAAGCTTTCTTT
-	TRBV15	TRBJ2-7	CATSGRQIYEQYF	TGTGCCACCAGCGGGCGACAGATCTACGAGCAGTACTTC
TRBD1	TRBV6-5	TRBJ1-1	CASANTGAEAFF	TGTGCCAGCGCGAATACAGGGGCTGAAGCTTTCTTT
-	TRBV5-1	TRBJ2-1	CASQTGTGSYNEQFF	TGCGCCAGCCAAACCGGGACTGGCTCCTACAATGAGCAGTTCTTC
TRBD1	TRBV30	TRBJ1-2	CGTGGNGYTF	TGTGGAACAGGGGGGAATGGCTACACCTTC
TRBD2	TRBV18	TRBJ2-1	CASSRLAGGYNEQFF	TGTGCCAGCTCAAGACTAGCGGGAGGGTACAATGAGCAGTTCTTC
TRBD1	TRBV19	TRBJ2-2	CASRQGGLAGELFF	TGTGCCAGCAGACAGGGTGGTCTGGCCGGGGAGCTGTTTTTT
-	TRBV18	TRBJ1-2	CASSGQSNYGYTF	TGTGCCAGCTCAGGACAGTCGAACTATGGCTACACCTTC
-	TRBV5-1	TRBJ1-3	CASRDFSGNTIYF	TGCGCCAGCAGGGACTTCTCTGGAAACACCATATATTTT
-	TRBV6-5	TRBJ1-3	CASSFGGSGNTIYF	TGTGCCAGCAGTTTCGGGGGCTCTGGAAACACCATATATTTT
-	TRBV30	TRBJ2-7	CAWRRLGSAYEQYF	TGTGCCTGGAGAAGGTTAGGTAGCGCCTACGAGCAGTACTTC
-	TRBV11-3	TRBJ2-7	CASSFRDRLGTYEQYF	TGTGCCAGCAGCTTCCGGGACAGACTAGGAACCTACGAGCAGTACTTC
-	TRBV30	TRBJ1-1	CAWSAPWGDTEAFF	TGTGCCTGGAGTGCCCCATGGGGAGACACTGAAGCTTTCTTT
TRBD1	TRBV5-1	TRBJ1-2	CASSLGTGVYYGYTF	TGCGCCAGCAGCTTAGGGACAGGGGTATACTATGGCTACACCTTC
-	TRBV5-1	TRBJ2-7	CASSLAAAARYEQYF	TGCGCCAGCAGCTTGGCGGCAGCGGCCCGCTACGAGCAGTACTTC
TRBD2	TRBV13	TRBJ2-1	CASSSQTSGRRNEQFF	TGTGCCAGCAGCTCTCAAACTAGCGGGAGAAGGAATGAGCAGTTCTTC
TRBD2	TRBV14	TRBJ2-2	CASGLAVNTGELFF	TGTGCCAGCGGACTAGCGGTGAACACCGGGGAGCTGTTTTTT
-	TRBV7-9	TRBJ1-2	CASSSPGVNYGYTF	TGTGCCAGCAGCTCCCCAGGGGTAAACTATGGCTACACCTTC